The subject of this entry is one T cell receptor (beta chain). The CDR3 length is 16 residues. The ends were cut back, 1 base at V and 7 bases at J, with 16 bases in the middle. Per germline, CDR1 SGHTA and CDR2 FQGNSA. In the original analysis: Reference gene primer amplification yielded estimated nucleated cell counts. The assay was immunoSEQ multiplex PCR, and TCRdb's table has in-frame clones only and misses some. V and J calls and clone size are copied from that table; D and trimming were computed from the DNA. Of roughly 160,000 clones listed, almost 85% are singletons. This sample stems from a study of blood T cell repertoires in COVID-19. Study overall: Acute-phase and convalescent COVID-19 samples originated in the United States, Italy and Spain. The analysed material was cDNA or gDNA that came from T cells, B-cell-depleted T cells, or PBMCs.

The receptor comes from a young man with active or convalescent COVID-19. V usage is TRBV7-2 and J usage is TRBJ2-2; D not resolved. The specimen was peripheral blood. CDR3 amino acids: CASSLELLQAGGELFF. The CDR3 DNA follows: TGTGCCAGCAGCTTAGAACTCCTCCAGGCAGGCGGGGAGCTGTTTTTT.